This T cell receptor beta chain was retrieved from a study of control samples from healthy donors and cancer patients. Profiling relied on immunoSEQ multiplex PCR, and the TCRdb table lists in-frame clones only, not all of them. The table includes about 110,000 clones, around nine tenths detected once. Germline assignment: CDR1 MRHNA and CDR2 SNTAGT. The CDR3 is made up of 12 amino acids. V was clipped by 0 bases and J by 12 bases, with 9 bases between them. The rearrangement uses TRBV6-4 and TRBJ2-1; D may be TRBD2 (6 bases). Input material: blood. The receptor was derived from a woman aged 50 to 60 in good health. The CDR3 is CASSDSGGSQFF. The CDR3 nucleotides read TGTGCCAGCAGTGACTCCGGGGGTTCGCAGTTCTTC.